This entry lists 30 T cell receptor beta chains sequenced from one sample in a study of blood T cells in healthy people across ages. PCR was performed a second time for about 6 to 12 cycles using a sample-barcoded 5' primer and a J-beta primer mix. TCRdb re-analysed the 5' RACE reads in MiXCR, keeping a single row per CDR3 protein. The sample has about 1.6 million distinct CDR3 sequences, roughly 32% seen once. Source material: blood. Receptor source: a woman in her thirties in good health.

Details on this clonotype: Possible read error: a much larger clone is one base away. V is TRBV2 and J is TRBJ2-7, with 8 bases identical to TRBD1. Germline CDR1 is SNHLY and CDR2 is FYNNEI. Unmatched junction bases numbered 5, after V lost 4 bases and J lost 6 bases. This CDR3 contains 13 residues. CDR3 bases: TGTGCCAGCAGTGGGACAGGGCCGGGCGAGCAGTACTTC. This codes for CASSGTGPGEQYF.

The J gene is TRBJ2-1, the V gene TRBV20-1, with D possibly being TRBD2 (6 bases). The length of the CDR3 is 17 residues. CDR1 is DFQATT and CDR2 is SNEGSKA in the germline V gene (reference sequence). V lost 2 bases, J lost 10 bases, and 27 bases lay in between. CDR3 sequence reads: CSARLVEGSRYGEEQFF. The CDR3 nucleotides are TGCAGTGCTAGACTCGTGGAGGGGTCGCGTTACGGCGAAGAGCAGTTCTTC.

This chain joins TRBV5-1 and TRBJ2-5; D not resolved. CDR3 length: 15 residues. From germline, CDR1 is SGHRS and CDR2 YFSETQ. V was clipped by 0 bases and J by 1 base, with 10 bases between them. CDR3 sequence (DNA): TGCGCCAGCAGCTTGGCCAAAGTCAGCCAAGAGACCCAGTACTTC. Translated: CASSLAKVSQETQYF.

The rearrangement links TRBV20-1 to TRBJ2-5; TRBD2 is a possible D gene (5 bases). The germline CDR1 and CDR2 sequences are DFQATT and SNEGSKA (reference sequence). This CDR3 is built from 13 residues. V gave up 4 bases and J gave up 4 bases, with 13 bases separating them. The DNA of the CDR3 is TGCAGTGCTAACATAGCGTGGGTAGAGACCCAGTACTTC. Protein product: CSANIAWVETQYF.

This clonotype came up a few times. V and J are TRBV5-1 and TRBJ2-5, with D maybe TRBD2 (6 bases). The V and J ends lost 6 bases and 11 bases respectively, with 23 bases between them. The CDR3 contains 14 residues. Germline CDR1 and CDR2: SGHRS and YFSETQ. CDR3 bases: TGCGCCAGCACCCCGGGAAGGGGCCGCGGGGAGCAGTACTTC. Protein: CASTPGRGRGEQYF.

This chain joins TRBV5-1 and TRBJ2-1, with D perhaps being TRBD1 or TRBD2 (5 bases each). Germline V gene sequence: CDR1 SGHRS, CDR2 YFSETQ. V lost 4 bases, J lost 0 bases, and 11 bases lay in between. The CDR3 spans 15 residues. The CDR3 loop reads CASSDGASSYNEQFF. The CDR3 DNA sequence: TGCGCCAGCAGCGACGGGGCCAGCTCCTACAATGAGCAGTTCTTC.

CDR3: CASSQSGSGGSYEQYF. The CDR3 DNA sequence: TGTGCCAGCAGCCAATCGGGTAGCGGAGGGAGCTACGAGCAGTACTTC. The rearrangement uses TRBV4-2 and TRBJ2-7, with D perhaps matching TRBD2 (6 bases). Germline lookup yields CDR1 LGHNA and CDR2 YNFKEQ. Trimming left V 2 bases short and J 3 bases short, with 17 bases between. The CDR3 consists of 16 residues.

CDR3 nucleotide sequence: TGTGCCAGCCGCTTCACTGTGGGCACAGATACGCAGTATTTT. It encodes CASRFTVGTDTQYF. The rearrangement joins TRBV6-5 to TRBJ2-3, with D uncertain. CDR3 size: 14 residues. Trimming removed 8 bases at V and 1 base at J, with 13 bases between. CDR1 and CDR2 from the germline V gene are MNHEY and SVGAGI.

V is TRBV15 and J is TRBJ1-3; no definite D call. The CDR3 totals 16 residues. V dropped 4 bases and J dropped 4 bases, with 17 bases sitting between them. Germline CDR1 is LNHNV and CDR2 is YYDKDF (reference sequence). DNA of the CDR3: TGTGCCACCAGCACCCTAAAGGAGGGCATAGGAAACACCATATATTTT. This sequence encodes CATSTLKEGIGNTIYF.

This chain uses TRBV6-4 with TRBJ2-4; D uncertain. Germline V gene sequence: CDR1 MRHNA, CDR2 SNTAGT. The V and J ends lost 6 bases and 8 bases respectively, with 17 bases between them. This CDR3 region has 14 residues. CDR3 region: CASRAHFFVYIQYF. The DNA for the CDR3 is TGTGCCAGCAGAGCCCACTTCTTCGTGTACATTCAGTACTTC.

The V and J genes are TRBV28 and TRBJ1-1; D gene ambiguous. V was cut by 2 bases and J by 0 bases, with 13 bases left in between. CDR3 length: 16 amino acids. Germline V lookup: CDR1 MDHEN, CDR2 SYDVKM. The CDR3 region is CASSLGRVAMNTEAFF. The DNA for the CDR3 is TGTGCCAGCAGTTTAGGTCGGGTAGCGATGAACACTGAAGCTTTCTTT.

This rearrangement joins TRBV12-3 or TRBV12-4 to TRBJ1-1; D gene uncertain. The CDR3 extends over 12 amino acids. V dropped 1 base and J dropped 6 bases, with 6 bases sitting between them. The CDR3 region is CASSLGVAEAFF. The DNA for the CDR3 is TGTGCCAGCAGTTTAGGTGTCGCTGAAGCTTTCTTT.

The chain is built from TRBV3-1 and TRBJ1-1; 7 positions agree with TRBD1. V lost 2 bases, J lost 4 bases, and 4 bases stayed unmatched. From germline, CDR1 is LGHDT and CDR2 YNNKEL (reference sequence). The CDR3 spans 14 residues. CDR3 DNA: TGTGCCAGCAGCCAAACCAACAGGGGCACTGAAGCTTTCTTT. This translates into CASSQTNRGTEAFF. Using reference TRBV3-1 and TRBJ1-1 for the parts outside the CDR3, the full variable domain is DTAVSQTPKYLVTQMGNDKSIKCEQNLGHDTMYWYKQDSKKFLKIMFSYNNKELIINETVPNRFSPKSPDKAHLNLHINSLELGDSAVYFCASSQTNRGTEAFFGQGTRLTVV.

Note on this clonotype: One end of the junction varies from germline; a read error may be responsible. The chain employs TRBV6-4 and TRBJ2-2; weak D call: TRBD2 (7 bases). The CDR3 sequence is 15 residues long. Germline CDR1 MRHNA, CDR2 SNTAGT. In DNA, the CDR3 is TGTGCCAGCAGTGCTCACGCGGGGGACACTGGGGAGCTGTTTTTT. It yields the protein CASSAHAGDTGELFF.

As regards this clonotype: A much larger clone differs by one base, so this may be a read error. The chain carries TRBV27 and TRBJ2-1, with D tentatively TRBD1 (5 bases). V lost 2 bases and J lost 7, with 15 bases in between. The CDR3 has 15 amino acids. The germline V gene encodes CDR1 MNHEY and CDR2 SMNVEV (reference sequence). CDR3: CASSLIVGPENEQFF. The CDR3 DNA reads TGTGCCAGCAGTTTAATTGTGGGGCCGGAGAATGAGCAGTTCTTC.

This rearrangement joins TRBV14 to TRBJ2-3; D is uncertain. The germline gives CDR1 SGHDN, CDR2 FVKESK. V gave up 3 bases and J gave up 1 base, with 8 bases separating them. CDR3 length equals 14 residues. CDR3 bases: TGTGCCAGCAGCCACGGATACGGCACAGATACGCAGTATTTT. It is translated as CASSHGYGTDTQYF.

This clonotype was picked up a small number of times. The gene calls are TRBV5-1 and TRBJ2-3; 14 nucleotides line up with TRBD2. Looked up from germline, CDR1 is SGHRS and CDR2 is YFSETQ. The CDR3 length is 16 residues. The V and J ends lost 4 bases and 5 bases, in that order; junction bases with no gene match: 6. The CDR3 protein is CASSPSGLAGVDTQYF. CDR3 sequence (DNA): TGCGCCAGCAGCCCCTCGGGACTAGCGGGAGTAGATACGCAGTATTTT. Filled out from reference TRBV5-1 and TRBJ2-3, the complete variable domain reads KAGVTQTPRYLIKTRGQQVTLSCSPISGHRSVSWYQQTPGQGLQFLFEYFSETQRNKGNFPGRFSGRQFSNSRSEMNVSTLELGDSALYLCASSPSGLAGVDTQYFGPGTRLTVL.

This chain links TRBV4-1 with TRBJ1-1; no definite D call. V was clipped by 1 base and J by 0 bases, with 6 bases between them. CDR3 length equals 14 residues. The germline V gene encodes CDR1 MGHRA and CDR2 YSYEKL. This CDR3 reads CASSQVYLNTEAFF. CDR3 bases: TGCGCCAGCAGCCAAGTTTACCTGAACACTGAAGCTTTCTTT.

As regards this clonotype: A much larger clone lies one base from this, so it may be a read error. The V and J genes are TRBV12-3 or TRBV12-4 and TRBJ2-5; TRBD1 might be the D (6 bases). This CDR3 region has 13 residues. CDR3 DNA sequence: TGTGCCAGCAGCCGTGGACAGCAAGATACCCAGTACTTC. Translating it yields CASSRGQQDTQYF.

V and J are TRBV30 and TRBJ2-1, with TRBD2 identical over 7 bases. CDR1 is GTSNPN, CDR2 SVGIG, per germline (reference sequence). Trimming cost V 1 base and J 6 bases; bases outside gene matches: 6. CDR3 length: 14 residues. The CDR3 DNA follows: TGTGCCTGGAGTGGAGGCGGGAGTCTCAATGAGCAGTTCTTC. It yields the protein CAWSGGGSLNEQFF.

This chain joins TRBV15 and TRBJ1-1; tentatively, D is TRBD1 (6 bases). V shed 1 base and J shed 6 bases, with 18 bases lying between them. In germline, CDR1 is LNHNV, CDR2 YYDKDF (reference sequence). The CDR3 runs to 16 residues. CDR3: CATSRASLGHPPEAFF. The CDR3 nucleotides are TGTGCCACCAGCAGAGCCTCCCTGGGACACCCGCCTGAAGCTTTCTTT.

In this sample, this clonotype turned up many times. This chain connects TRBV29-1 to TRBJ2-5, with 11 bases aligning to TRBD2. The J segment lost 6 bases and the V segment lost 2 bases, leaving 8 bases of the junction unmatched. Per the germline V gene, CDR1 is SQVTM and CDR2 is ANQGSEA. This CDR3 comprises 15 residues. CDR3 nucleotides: TGCAGCGTTGAATTAGCGGGGGGGCGTCTGAAGACCCAGTACTTC. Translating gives CSVELAGGRLKTQYF.

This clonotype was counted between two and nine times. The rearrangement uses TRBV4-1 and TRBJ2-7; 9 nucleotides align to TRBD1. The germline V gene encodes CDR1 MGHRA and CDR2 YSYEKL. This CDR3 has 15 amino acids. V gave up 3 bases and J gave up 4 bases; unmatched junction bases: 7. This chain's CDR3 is CASSHPTGGAYEQYF. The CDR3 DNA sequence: TGCGCCAGCAGCCACCCTACAGGGGGCGCGTACGAGCAGTACTTC.

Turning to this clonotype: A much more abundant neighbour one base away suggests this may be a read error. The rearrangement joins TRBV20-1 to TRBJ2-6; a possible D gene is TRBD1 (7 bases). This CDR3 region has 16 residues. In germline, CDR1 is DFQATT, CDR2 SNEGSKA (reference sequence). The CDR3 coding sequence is TGCAGTCCTAACCAGGGGGGAGCTTCTGGGGCCAACGTCCGGACTTTC. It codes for CSPNQGGASGANVRTF.

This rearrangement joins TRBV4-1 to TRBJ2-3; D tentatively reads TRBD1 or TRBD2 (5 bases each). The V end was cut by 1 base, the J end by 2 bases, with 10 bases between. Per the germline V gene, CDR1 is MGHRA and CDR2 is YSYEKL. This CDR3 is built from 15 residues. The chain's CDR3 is CASSQVQGVTDTQYF. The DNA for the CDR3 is TGCGCCAGCAGCCAAGTTCAGGGAGTCACAGATACGCAGTATTTT.

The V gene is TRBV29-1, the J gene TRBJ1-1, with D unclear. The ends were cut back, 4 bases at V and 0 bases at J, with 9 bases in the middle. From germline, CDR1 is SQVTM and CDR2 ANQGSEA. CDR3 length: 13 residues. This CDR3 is CSVGPGLNTEAFF. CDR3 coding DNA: TGCAGCGTTGGTCCGGGGTTGAACACTGAAGCTTTCTTT.

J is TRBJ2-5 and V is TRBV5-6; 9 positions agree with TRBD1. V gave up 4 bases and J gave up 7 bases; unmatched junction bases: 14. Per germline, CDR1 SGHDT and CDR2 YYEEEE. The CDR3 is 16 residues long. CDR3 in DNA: TGTGCCAGCAGCATCGAACAGGGGGCGCTCTCAGCGACCCAGTACTTC. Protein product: CASSIEQGALSATQYF.

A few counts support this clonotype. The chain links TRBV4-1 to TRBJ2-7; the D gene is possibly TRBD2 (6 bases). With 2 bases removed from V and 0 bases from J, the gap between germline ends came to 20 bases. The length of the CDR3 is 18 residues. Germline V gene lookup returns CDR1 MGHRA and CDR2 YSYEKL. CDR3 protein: CASSQSGTPGYYSYEQYF. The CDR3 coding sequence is TGCGCCAGCAGCCAATCCGGGACTCCGGGATACTACTCCTACGAGCAGTACTTC.

The CDR3 DNA sequence: TGTGCCAGCAGTTTTCTATATACCAAAAACATTCAGTACTTC. Translating it yields CASSFLYTKNIQYF. The chain carries TRBV27 and TRBJ2-4, with D unresolved. The germline V gene encodes CDR1 MNHEY and CDR2 SMNVEV (reference sequence). V lost 3 bases to trimming and J lost 2 bases, with 8 bases between them. This CDR3 is built from 14 residues.

The CDR3 spells CASSEGQGAGVNQPQHF. The DNA for the CDR3 is TGTGCCAGCAGTGAGGGGCAGGGGGCAGGGGTCAATCAGCCCCAGCATTTT. The rearrangement links TRBV2 to TRBJ1-5, with TRBD1 matching over 8 bases. The CDR3 is made up of 17 amino acids. In germline, CDR1 is SNHLY, CDR2 FYNNEI. The V segment lost 3 bases and the J segment 3 bases; nucleotides outside the gene matches: 10.